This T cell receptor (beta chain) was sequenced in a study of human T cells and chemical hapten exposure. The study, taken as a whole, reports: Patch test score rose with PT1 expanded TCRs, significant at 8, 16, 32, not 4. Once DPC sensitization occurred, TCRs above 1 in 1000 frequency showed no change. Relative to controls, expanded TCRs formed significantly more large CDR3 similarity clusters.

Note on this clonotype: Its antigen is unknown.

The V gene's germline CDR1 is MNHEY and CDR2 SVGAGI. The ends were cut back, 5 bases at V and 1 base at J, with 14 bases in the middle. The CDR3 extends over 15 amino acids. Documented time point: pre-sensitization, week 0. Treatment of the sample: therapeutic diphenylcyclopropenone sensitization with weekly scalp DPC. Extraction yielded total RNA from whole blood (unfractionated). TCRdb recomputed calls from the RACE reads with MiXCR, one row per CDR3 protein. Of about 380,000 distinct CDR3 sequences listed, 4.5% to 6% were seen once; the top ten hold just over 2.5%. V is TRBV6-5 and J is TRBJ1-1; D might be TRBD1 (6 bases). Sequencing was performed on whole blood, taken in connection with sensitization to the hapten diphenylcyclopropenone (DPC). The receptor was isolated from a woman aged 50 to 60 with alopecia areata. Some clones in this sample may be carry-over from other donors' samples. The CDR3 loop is CASSPAGHPNTEAFF. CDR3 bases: TGTGCCAGCAGTCCGGCGGGACATCCGAACACTGAAGCTTTCTTT.